This note documents a single TCR beta chain sequence. There are 15 residues in the CDR3. Germline V gives CDR1 MNHEY, CDR2 SVGEGT. V lost 2 bases and J lost 0; bases outside the gene matches: 2. This sample was included in a study of blood T cell repertoires in COVID-19. Sequenced by immunoSEQ multiplex PCR; TCRdb stores in-frame clones only, minus some. The table shows around 330,000 clones, with roughly 89% occurring only once. Material: PBMCs or T cells enriched from blood (not recorded which). This chain links TRBV6-2 or TRBV6-3 with TRBJ2-3, with 7 bases fitting TRBD1. The clonotype originates from a woman aged 18-30 years who had recovered from COVID-19. CDR3 sequence reads: CASSYRQGSTDTQYF. The CDR3 DNA follows: TGTGCCAGCAGTTACAGACAGGGAAGCACAGATACGCAGTATTTT.